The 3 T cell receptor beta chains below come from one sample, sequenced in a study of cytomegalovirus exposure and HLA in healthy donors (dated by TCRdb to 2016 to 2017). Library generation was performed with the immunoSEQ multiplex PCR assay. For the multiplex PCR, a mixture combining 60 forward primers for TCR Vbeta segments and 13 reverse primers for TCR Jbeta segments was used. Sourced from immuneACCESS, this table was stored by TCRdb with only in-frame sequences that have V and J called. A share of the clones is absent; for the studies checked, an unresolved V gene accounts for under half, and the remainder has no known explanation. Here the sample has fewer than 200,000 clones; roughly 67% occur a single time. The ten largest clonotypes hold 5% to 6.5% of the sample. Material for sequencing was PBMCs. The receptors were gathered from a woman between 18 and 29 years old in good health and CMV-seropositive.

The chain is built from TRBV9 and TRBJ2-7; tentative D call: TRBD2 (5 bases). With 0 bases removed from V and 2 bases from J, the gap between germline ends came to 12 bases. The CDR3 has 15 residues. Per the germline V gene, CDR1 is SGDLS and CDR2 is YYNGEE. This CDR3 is CASSVGPSGAYEQYF. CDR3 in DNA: TGTGCCAGCAGCGTAGGACCCAGCGGTGCCTACGAGCAGTACTTC.

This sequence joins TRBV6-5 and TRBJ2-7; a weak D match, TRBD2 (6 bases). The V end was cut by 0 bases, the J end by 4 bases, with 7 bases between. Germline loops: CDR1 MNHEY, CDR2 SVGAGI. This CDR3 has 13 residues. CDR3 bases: TGTGCCAGCAGTTACTCGGCGGGATACGAGCAGTACTTC. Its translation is CASSYSAGYEQYF.

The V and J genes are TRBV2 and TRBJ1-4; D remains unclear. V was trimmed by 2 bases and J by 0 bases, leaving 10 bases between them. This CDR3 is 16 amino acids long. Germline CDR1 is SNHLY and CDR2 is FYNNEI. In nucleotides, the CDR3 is TGTGCCAGCAGTGAACGGTCTACTGCAACTAATGAAAAACTGTTTTTT. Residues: CASSERSTATNEKLFF.